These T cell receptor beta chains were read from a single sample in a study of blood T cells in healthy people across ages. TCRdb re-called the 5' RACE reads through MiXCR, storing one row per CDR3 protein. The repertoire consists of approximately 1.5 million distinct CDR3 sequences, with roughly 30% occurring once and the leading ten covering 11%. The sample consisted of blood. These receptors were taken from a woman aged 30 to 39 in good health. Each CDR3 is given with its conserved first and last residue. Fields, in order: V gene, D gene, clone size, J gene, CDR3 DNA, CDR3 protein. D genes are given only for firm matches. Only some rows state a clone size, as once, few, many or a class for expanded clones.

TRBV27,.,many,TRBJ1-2,TGCGCCAGCAGCTCCCAGGGTAACTATGGCTACACCTTC,CASSSQGNYGYTF
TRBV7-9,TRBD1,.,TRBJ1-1,TGTGCCAGCAGCTCCCCGGGCAGGGGGGCAACTGAAGCTTTCTTT,CASSSPGRGATEAFF
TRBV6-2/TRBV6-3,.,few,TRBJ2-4,TGTGCCAGCAGTTACGAGCCTAACGAGGCCAAAAACATCCAGTACTTC,CASSYEPNEAKNIQYF
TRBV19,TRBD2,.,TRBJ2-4,TGTGCCAGTAGTATCACCTTACTAGCGGGTGGGACCAAAAACATTCAGTACTTC,CASSITLLAGGTKNIQYF
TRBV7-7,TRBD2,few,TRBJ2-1,TGTGCCAGCAGCCACGACGCAAGCGGGGGCAATGAGCAGTTCTTC,CASSHDASGGNEQFF
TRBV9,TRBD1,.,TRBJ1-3,TGTGCCAGCAGCGCAGGGGGCGGTGGAAACACCATATATTTT,CASSAGGGGNTIYF
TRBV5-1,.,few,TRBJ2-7,TGCGCCAGCAGCTTCCTCGGACTATCCTACGAGCAGTACTTC,CASSFLGLSYEQYF
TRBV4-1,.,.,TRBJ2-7,TGCGCCAGCAGCCTAAACCCCAGGACGGACTCCTACGAGCAGTACTTC,CASSLNPRTDSYEQYF
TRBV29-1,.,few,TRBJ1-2,TGCAGCGTCCCGGGACATTTGGAAGGCTACACCTTC,CSVPGHLEGYTF
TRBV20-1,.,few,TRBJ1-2,TGCAGTGCTAGCCTCCGGGACCAGAGCCATGGCTACACCTTC,CSASLRDQSHGYTF
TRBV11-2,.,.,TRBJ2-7,TGTGCCAGCAGCCTATCGCGGTACCTCTACGAGCAGTACTTC,CASSLSRYLYEQYF
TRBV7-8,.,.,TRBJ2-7,TGTGCCAGCAGCTTCCCCTCTGCAATGCAGTACTTC,CASSFPSAMQYF
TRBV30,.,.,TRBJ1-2,TGTGCCTGGGGACCCCCGAGGGTGGCTAACTATGGCTACACCTTC,CAWGPPRVANYGYTF
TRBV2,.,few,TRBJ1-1,TGTGCCAGCAGTGAAAGGGCACTGAAGGCTTTCTTT,CASSERALKAFF
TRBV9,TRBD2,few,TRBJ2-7,TGTGCCAGCAGCGGAGCCCTAACTAGCGGCTCCTACGAGCAGTACTTC,CASSGALTSGSYEQYF
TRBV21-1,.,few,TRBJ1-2,TGTGCCAGCAGCAGGAAACCAACATTTAGGGGGTACTATGGCTACACCTTC,CASSRKPTFRGYYGYTF
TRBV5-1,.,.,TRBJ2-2,TGCGCCAGCAGTCTACAGGGCCAGGGAACCGGGGAGCTGTTTTTT,CASSLQGQGTGELFF
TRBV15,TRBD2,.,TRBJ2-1,TGTGCCACCAGCAGAGATGCGGGGGGGCAGAGTGAGCAGTTCTTC,CATSRDAGGQSEQFF
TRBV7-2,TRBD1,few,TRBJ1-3,TGTGCCAGCAGCTCCGGACAGGGCTTTGACGGGACCATATATTTT,CASSSGQGFDGTIYF
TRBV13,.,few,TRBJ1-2,TGTGCCAGCAGAGAAGAAGGGGTACCTGGCTACACCTTC,CASREEGVPGYTF
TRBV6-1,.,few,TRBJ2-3,TGTGCCGTCTTGGACAGTCTCACAGATACGCAGTATTTT,CAVLDSLTDTQYF
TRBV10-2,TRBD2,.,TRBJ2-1,TGCGCCAGCGAACTAGCGGGAGGTAGGGAGCAGTTCTTC,CASELAGGREQFF
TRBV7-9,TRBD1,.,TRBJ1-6,TGTGCCAGTACTCCGGGACAGTATAATTCACCCCTCCACTTT,CASTPGQYNSPLHF